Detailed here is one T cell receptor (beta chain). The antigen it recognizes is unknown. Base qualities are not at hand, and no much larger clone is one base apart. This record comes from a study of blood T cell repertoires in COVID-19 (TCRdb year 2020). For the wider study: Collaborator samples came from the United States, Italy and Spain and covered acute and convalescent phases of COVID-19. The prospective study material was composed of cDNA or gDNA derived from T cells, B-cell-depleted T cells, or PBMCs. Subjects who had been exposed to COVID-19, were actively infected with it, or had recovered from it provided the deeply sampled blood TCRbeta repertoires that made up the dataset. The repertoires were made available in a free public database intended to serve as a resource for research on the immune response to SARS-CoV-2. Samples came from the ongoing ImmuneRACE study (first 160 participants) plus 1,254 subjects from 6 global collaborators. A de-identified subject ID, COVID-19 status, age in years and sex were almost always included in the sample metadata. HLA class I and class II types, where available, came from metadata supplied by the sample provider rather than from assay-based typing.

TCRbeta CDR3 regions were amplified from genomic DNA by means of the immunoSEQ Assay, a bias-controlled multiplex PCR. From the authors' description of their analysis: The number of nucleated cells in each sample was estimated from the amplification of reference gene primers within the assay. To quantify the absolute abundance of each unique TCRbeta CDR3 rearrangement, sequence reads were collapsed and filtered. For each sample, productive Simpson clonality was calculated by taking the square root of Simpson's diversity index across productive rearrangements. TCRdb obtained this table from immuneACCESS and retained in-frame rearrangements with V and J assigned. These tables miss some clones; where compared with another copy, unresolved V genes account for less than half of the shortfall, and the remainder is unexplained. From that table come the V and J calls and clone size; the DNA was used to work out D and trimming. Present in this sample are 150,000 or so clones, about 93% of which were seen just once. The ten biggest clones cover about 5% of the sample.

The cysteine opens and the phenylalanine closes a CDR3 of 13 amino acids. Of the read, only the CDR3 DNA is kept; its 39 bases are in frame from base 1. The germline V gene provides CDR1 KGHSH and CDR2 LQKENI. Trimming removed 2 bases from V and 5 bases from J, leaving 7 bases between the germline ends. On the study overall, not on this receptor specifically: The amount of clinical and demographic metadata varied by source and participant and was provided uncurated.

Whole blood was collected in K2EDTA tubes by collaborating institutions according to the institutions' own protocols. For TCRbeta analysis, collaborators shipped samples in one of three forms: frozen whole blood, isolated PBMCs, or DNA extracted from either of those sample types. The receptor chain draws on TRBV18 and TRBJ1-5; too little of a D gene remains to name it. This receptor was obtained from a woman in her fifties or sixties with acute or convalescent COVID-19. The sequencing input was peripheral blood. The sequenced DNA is TGTGCCAGCTCACCAACAGAACATCAGCCCCAGCATTTT. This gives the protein CASSPTEHQPQHF.